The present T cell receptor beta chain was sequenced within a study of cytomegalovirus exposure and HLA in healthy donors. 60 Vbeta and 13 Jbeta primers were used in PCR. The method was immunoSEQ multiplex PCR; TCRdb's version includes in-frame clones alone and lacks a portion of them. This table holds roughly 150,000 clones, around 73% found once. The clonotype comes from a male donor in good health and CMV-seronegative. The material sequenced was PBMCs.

The CDR3 nucleotides read TGTGCCAGCAGCTATGTACAGGGGAACACCGGGGAGCTGTTTTTT. Translating it yields CASSYVQGNTGELFF. This sequence joins TRBV11-2 and TRBJ2-2; perhaps TRBD1 as D (6 bases). Germline V gene data show CDR1 as SGHAT and CDR2 as FQNNGV. The CDR3 runs 15 residues. Trimming cost V 4 bases and J 1 base, with 10 bases left between them.